Listed here are 16 T cell receptor beta chains from one sample, sequenced in a study of identical twins. TCRdb re-called the 5' RACE reads with MiXCR, one entry per CDR3 protein. The sample includes about 530,000 distinct CDR3 sequences, 20% to 25% of them seen just once. The data also belong to a second study, concerning yellow fever vaccine responses in identical twins.

The sample taken for sequencing was CD4+ T cells sorted from blood. All receptors come from a woman aged 18-29 years in good health.

This clonotype was picked up a small number of times. This chain uses TRBV24-1 with TRBJ2-1, with D perhaps matching TRBD2 (5 bases). The CDR3 consists of 15 residues. The ends were cut back, 3 bases at V and 6 bases at J, with 14 bases in the middle. Germline CDR1 reads KGHDR; CDR2 reads SFDVKD. CDR3 loop: CATSDPGRRGNEQFF. For the CDR3, the DNA is TGTGCCACCAGTGATCCTGGTAGACGGGGCAATGAGCAGTTCTTC.

The V and J genes are TRBV28 and TRBJ2-3; 11 nucleotides agree with TRBD2. This CDR3 contains 15 residues. Looked up from germline, CDR1 is MDHEN and CDR2 is SYDVKM. V dropped 5 bases and J dropped 5; count of bases not matched to a gene: 6. The chain's CDR3 is CASSDTSGRRDTQYF. The CDR3 DNA is TGTGCCAGCAGTGATACTAGCGGGAGAAGAGATACGCAGTATTTT.

Ten or more counts support this clonotype. The J gene is TRBJ2-1, the V gene TRBV12-3 or TRBV12-4; possibly TRBD2 for D (5 bases). CDR3 length equals 16 residues. V was shortened by 5 bases and J by 1 base, with 15 bases between the two germline ends. The CDR3 protein is CASSPIGDPSYNEQFF. In DNA, the CDR3 is TGTGCCAGCAGTCCCATCGGGGATCCGTCCTACAATGAGCAGTTCTTC.

V gene TRBV11-2 combines with J gene TRBJ2-2; D gene unclear. Germline V CDR1 and CDR2: SGHAT, FQNNGV. Trimming took 5 bases from V and 6 from J, leaving 10 bases between them. The CDR3 covers 13 residues. The CDR3, as DNA: TGTGCCAGCAGCCTGACCGAGGCCGGGGAGCTGTTTTTT. It specifies CASSLTEAGELFF.

This clonotype was seen at least ten times. V and J are TRBV5-5 and TRBJ2-1; D is perhaps TRBD1 (6 bases). V was cut by 2 bases and J by 4 bases, with 13 bases left in between. CDR1 is SGHKS and CDR2 is YYEKEE in the germline V gene (reference sequence). The CDR3 has 15 amino acids. The CDR3 nucleotides are TGTGCCAGCAGCTTTCTGGACAGAAAATACAATGAGCAGTTCTTC. Its translation is CASSFLDRKYNEQFF.

This sequence joins TRBV12-3 or TRBV12-4 and TRBJ1-4; possibly TRBD1 for D (5 bases). The CDR3 runs to 14 residues. The V gene lost 2 bases and the J gene lost 8 bases, with 12 bases spanning the gap. The CDR3 sequence: CASSLQGFGEKLFF. CDR3 nucleotide sequence: TGTGCCAGCAGTTTACAGGGCTTTGGGGAAAAACTGTTTTTT.

The V and J genes are TRBV27 and TRBJ2-2, with TRBD1 identical over 10 bases. CDR3 length: 15 amino acids. V lost 8 bases and J lost 2; bases outside the gene matches: 5. From germline, CDR1 is MNHEY and CDR2 SMNVEV (reference sequence). The CDR3: CASGRDRGNTGELFF. In DNA, the CDR3 is TGTGCCAGCGGACGGGACAGGGGAAACACCGGGGAGCTGTTTTTT.

The rearrangement links TRBV20-1 to TRBJ1-5, with D perhaps matching TRBD1 (6 bases). This CDR3 region has 14 residues. V gave up 6 bases and J gave up 6 bases, with 18 bases separating them. Germline V gene lookup returns CDR1 DFQATT and CDR2 SNEGSKA (reference sequence). The CDR3 nucleotides are TGCAGTGCAAAACAGGGAAGTCAAGGTCAGCCCCAGCATTTT. Amino acid sequence: CSAKQGSQGQPQHF.

The V call is TRBV5-1, the J call TRBJ2-7; D call uncertain. The CDR3 totals 15 residues. Trimming pared 0 bases from V and 0 bases from J, leaving 10 bases between. From germline, CDR1 is SGHRS and CDR2 YFSETQ. CDR3 region: CASSLVNGGSYEQYF. Here the CDR3 DNA reads TGCGCCAGCAGCTTGGTGAACGGCGGCTCCTACGAGCAGTACTTC. The whole variable domain, filled in from reference TRBV5-1 and TRBJ2-7, reads KAGVTQTPRYLIKTRGQQVTLSCSPISGHRSVSWYQQTPGQGLQFLFEYFSETQRNKGNFPGRFSGRQFSNSRSEMNVSTLELGDSALYLCASSLVNGGSYEQYFGPGTRLTVT.

CDR3 bases: TGTGCCAGCAGCTCTATAGCGGGGTCACGGGAGACCCAGTACTTC. This gives the protein CASSSIAGSRETQYF. V is TRBV5-5 and J is TRBJ2-5; 8 bases match TRBD2. Germline loops: CDR1 SGHKS, CDR2 YYEKEE (reference sequence). The CDR3 is 15 amino acids. The trim removed 3 bases at V and 5 bases at J, leaving 9 bases unmatched.

This rearrangement joins TRBV6-1 to TRBJ1-3; no firm D call. The germline V gene has CDR1 MNHNS and CDR2 SASEGT. V was shortened by 6 bases and J by 0 bases, with 12 bases between the two germline ends. The CDR3 length is 15 residues. The CDR3 reads CASRALKGSGNTIYF. Written as DNA, the CDR3 is TGTGCCAGCAGGGCTCTAAAGGGCTCTGGAAACACCATATATTTT.

The gene calls are TRBV29-1 and TRBJ2-1; 9 nucleotides match TRBD2. This CDR3 contains 15 residues. Losses at the gene ends were 1 base for V and 9 bases for J; bases not matched to a gene: 10. CDR1 is SQVTM and CDR2 is ANQGSEA in the germline V gene. CDR3 loop: CSVEGRLAGAREQFF. The CDR3 DNA is TGCAGCGTTGAAGGTCGGTTAGCGGGGGCCCGTGAGCAGTTCTTC.

The rearrangement joins TRBV6-1 to TRBJ2-7; TRBD1 matches 8 bases. Germline loops: CDR1 MNHNS, CDR2 SASEGT. The junction had 7 bases not matched to a gene; V was cut back by 6 bases and J by 0 bases. There are 15 residues in the CDR3. CDR3 in amino acids: CASSRDRLSSYEQYF. For the CDR3, the DNA is TGTGCCAGCAGCCGGGACAGGCTGAGCTCCTACGAGCAGTACTTC.

This clonotype was picked up a small number of times. This CDR3 is CASRQETTTQYF. The CDR3 DNA reads as TGCGCCAGCAGACAAGAGACTACGACGCAGTATTTT. The gene calls are TRBV5-1 and TRBJ2-3, with a possible D match to TRBD2 (5 bases). V shed 5 bases and J shed 9 bases, with 13 bases lying between them. The CDR3 extends over 12 amino acids. The V gene's germline CDR1 is SGHRS and CDR2 YFSETQ.

This sequence joins TRBV28 and TRBJ2-2; no clear D gene. The CDR3 covers 12 residues. The V gene lost 5 bases and the J gene lost 5 bases, with 6 bases spanning the gap. CDR1 is MDHEN, CDR2 SYDVKM, per germline. The CDR3 nucleotides are TGTGCCAGCAGTGAATTAACCGGGGAGCTGTTTTTT. It encodes CASSELTGELFF.

This clonotype was recorded a few times. The genes are TRBV12-3 or TRBV12-4 and TRBJ2-2; D is unresolved. This CDR3 is 12 amino acids long. Deletions cut 7 bases from V and 6 bases from J, with 9 bases between. The DNA for the CDR3 is TGTGCCAGCACTTTGACTCCCGGGGAGCTGTTTTTT. It is translated as CASTLTPGELFF.